The T cell receptor (beta chain) described here comes from a study of Tregs in tolerant kidney transplant recipients (dated by TCRdb to between 2018 and 2021). Concerning the study at large: TCRbeta sequencing was used in the study to identify donor-specific regulatory T cells before combined kidney and bone marrow transplantation, and the identified cells were then tracked after transplant. Summary of the overall study and its limitations: In tolerant patients, donor-specific Tregs expanded more than Tregs overall, which suggests antigen-driven rather than nonspecific expansion. PCR primers changed over time for some patients, so nucleotide-level comparison across those patients' samples was not possible. Expanding Tregs with activated donor B cells appeared to identify the most biologically relevant and donor-specific TCRbeta repertoire. Biological reproducibility was not directly assessed, although technical replication error appeared to be minimal. The study was limited by small patient numbers, and the findings need validation in larger populations and under other immunosuppression protocols.

For this clone: Its antigen remains unidentified. No base quality values were provided; no much bigger clone lies one nucleotide off.

For TCRbeta CDR3 sequencing, genomic DNA was extracted from sorted cells using the QIAGEN DNeasy Blood and Tissue Kit. Through immunoSEQ, high-throughput TCRbeta CDR3 sequencing was done commercially, including PCR amplification with internal controls and bias correction. Per the authors' processing: A unique productive TCRbeta sequence was defined by the CDR3 nucleotide sequence when primers matched, and otherwise by the CDR3 amino acid sequence together with the Vbeta and Jbeta genes. To correct for sorting error, sequences found in more than one sorted population at a frequency ratio of 2:1 or less were discarded, and the remaining shared sequences were assigned to the population with the higher frequency. A sequence was defined as donor-reactive if the sequence was expanded at least 5-fold in CFSE-low cells compared with unstimulated cells and had a frequency of at least 0.01% in CFSE-low cells. Jensen-Shannon divergence calculated on the top 100 TCRbeta sequences ranked by frequency was used to measure repertoire divergence. For any sample with multiple sequencing runs, sorting error was corrected in each run separately before the runs were pooled. This immuneACCESS table, as held by TCRdb, lists in-frame sequences with V and J called but not all clones. Of the missing ones, under half trace to an unresolved V gene in checked studies; the others have no known cause. V and J calls and clone size are copied from that table; D and trimming were computed from the DNA. Present in this sample are tens of thousands of clones, more than 85% of which were seen just once. The ten top clones hold roughly 1.5% of the sample.

The transplants used related donors along with nonmyeloablative bone marrow transplantation, and in the human trials mixed chimerism was transient. Thawed PBMCs were FACS-sorted into unstimulated Tregs (CD4+CD25+CD127-), CD4+ non-Tregs (CD4+CD25-), CD4 cells and CD8 cells. Patients were a few combined kidney and bone marrow transplant recipients from the ITN036ST trial, and only these trial subjects had samples available. Healthy control blood was separated into PBMCs by Ficoll density gradient and cryopreserved, and patient PBMCs were collected both before and after transplant. Trimming takes 5 bases from V and 7 bases from J, and the germline ends sit 12 bases apart. CDR1 and CDR2, looked up from the germline V gene, are SGHTA and FQGNSA. Taken from cysteine to phenylalanine, the CDR3 has 12 residues. The kept DNA is CDR3 alone, 36 bases in frame from the first base.

The chain employs TRBV7-2 and TRBJ2-7, with a tentative D gene TRBD1 over 6 matching bases. The source is a human patient who received a combined kidney and bone marrow transplant. After a transplant, the graft donor may have provided part of the T cells. The sequencing used CD4+ T cells from blood (PBMCs), collected 24 months after the transplant. The CDR3 region has the sequence CASSGEGDEQYF. The DNA sequence reads TGTGCCAGCAGCGGAGAGGGGGATGAGCAGTACTTC.